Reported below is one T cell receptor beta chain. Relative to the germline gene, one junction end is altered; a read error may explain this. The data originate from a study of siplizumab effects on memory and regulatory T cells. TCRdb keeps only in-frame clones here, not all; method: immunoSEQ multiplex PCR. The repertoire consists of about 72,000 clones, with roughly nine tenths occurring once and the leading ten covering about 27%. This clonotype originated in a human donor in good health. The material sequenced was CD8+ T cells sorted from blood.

This CDR3 is CASSFVGQTSGNTTYF. The CDR3 DNA follows: TGTGCCAGCAGCTTTGTCGGGCAGACCTCTGGAAACACCACATATTTT. The V call is TRBV5-6, the J call TRBJ1-3, with D hard to call. Germline V gene sequence: CDR1 SGHDT, CDR2 YYEEEE. This CDR3 is built from 16 residues.